This T cell receptor (beta chain) came from a study of blood T cell repertoires in COVID-19. Study-wide background: PBMCs, B-cell-depleted T cells, or T cells provided the cDNA or gDNA that made up the material.

Authors' analysis steps: Reference gene primer amplification yielded estimated nucleated cell counts. Profiled with immunoSEQ multiplex PCR; TCRdb holds only in-frame clones, not every one. V and J calls and clone size come straight from that table; D and trimming were deduced from the DNA. This sample has 200,000 to 250,000 clones, with 84% found just once. Participants had their cohort set by participant-reported clinical history. Cohort 3 recovery required two negative PCRs, clearance, or symptom resolution. This TCR came from a middle-aged woman who had recovered from COVID-19. Source material: PBMCs or T cells enriched from blood (not recorded which).

The CDR3 DNA reads TGTGCCACATCCGGGACAGGGAACTATGGCTACACCTTC. Translated: CATSGTGNYGYTF. J is TRBJ1-2 and V is TRBV10-3; 9 bases fit TRBD1. In germline, CDR1 is ENHRY, CDR2 SYGVKD. V shed 10 bases, J shed 2 bases, and the junction held 5 bases outside the gene matches. This CDR3 has 13 amino acids.